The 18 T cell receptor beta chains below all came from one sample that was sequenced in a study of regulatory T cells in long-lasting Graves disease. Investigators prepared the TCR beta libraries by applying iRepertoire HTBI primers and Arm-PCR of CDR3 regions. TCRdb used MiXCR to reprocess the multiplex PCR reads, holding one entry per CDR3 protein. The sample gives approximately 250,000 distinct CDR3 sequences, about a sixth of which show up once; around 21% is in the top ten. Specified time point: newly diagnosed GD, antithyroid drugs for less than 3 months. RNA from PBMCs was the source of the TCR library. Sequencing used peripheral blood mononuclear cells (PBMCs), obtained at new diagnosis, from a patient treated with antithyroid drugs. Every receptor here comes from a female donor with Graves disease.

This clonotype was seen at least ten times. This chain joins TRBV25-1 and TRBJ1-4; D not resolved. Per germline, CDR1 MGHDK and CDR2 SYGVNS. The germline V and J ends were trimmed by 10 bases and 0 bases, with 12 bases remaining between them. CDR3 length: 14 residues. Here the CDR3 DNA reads TGTGCCACCTTAAGGATTGCAACTAATGAAAAACTGTTTTTT. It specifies CATLRIATNEKLFF.

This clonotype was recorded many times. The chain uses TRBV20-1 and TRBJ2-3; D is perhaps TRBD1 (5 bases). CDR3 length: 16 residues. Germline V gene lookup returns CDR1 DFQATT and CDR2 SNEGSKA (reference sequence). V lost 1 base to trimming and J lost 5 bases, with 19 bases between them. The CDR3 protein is CSARGRRGAPGDTQYF. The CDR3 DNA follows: TGCAGTGCTAGAGGCCGGCGTGGGGCCCCCGGAGATACGCAGTATTTT.

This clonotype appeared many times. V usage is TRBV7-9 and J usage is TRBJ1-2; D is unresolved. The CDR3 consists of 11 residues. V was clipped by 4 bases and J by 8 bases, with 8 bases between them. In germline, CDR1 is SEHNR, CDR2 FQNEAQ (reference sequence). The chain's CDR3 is CASSYRGGYTF. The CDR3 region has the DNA TGTGCCAGCAGCTACAGAGGGGGCTACACCTTC.

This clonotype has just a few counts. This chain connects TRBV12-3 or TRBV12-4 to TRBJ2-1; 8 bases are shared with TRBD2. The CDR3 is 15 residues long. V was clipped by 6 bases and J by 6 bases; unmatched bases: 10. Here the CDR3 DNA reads TGTGCCAGCAGCCCCCGGAGCGGGAGTGGCAATGAGCAGTTCTTC. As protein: CASSPRSGSGNEQFF.

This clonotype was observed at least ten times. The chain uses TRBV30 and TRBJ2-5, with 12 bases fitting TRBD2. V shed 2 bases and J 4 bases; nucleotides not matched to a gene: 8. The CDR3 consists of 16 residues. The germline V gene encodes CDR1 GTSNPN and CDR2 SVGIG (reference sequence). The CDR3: CAWSPSGRAGGETQYF. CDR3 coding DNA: TGTGCCTGGAGTCCTAGCGGGAGGGCCGGTGGAGAGACCCAGTACTTC.

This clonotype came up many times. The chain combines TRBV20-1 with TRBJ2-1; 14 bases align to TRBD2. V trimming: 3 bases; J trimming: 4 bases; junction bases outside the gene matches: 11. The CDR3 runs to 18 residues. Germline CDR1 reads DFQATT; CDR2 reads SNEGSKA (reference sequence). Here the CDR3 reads CSARKRLAGGGFYNEQFF. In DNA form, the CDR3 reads TGCAGTGCTAGGAAAAGACTAGCGGGAGGGGGGTTTTACAATGAGCAGTTCTTC.

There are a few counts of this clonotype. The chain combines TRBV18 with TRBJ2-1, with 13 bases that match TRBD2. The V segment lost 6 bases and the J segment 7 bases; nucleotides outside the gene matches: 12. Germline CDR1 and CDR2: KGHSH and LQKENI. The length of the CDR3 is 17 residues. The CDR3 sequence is CASSPKFTSGRENEQFF. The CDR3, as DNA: TGTGCCAGCTCCCCCAAATTCACTAGCGGGAGGGAGAATGAGCAGTTCTTC. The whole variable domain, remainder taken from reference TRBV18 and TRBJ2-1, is NAGVMQNPRHLVRRRGQEARLRCSPMKGHSHVYWYRQLPEEGLKFMVYLQKENIIDESGMPKERFSAEFPKEGPSILRIQQVVRGDSAAYFCASSPKFTSGRENEQFFGPGTRLTVL.

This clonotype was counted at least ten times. In DNA form, the CDR3 reads TGCAGTGCTGAAACCGGGACTAGAAGAGATCGCGGGCAGTTCTTC. It translates to CSAETGTRRDRGQFF. The chain employs TRBV20-1 and TRBJ2-1, with TRBD2 matching 8 bases. With V trimmed by 5 bases and J by 12 bases, 18 bases remained unmatched. Germline CDR1 is DFQATT and CDR2 is SNEGSKA (reference sequence). The CDR3 has 15 residues.

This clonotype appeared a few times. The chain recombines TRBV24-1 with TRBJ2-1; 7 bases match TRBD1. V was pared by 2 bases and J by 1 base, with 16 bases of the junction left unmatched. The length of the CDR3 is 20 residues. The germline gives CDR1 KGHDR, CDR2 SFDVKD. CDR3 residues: CATSDSRTPPDRASYNEQFF. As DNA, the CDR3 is TGTGCCACCAGTGATTCTCGGACCCCCCCTGACAGGGCTTCCTACAATGAGCAGTTCTTC.

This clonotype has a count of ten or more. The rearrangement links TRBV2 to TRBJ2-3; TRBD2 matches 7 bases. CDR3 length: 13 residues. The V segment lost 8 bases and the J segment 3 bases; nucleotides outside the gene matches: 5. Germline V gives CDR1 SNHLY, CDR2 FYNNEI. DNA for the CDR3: TGTGCCAGCGGACTAGTAGGTACAGATACGCAGTATTTT. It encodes CASGLVGTDTQYF.

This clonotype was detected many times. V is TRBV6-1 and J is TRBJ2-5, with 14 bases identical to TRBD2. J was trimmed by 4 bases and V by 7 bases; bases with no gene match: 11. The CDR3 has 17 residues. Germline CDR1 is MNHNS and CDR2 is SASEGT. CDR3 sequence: CASNSPGTSGSRETQYF. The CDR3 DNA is TGTGCCAGCAATAGCCCCGGGACTAGCGGGAGTAGAGAGACCCAGTACTTC.

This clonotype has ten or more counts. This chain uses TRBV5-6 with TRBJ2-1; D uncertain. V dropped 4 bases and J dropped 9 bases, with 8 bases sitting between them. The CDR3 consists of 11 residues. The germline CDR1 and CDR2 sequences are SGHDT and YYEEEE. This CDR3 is CASSQSFEQFF. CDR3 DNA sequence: TGTGCCAGCAGCCAATCATTTGAGCAGTTCTTC.

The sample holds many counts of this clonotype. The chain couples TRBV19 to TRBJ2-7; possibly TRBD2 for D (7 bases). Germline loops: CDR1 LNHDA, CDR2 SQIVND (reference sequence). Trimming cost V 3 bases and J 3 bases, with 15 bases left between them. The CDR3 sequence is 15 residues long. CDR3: CASSMGGDIHYEQYF. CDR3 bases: TGTGCCAGTAGTATGGGAGGGGACATCCACTACGAGCAGTACTTC.

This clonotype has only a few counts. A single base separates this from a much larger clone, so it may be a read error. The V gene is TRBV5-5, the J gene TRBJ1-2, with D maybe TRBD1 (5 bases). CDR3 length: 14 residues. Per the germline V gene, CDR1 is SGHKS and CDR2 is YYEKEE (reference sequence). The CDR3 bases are TGTGCCAGCAGCTGGGGGTCCTTTACCTATGGCCACACCTTC. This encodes CASSWGSFTYGHTF.

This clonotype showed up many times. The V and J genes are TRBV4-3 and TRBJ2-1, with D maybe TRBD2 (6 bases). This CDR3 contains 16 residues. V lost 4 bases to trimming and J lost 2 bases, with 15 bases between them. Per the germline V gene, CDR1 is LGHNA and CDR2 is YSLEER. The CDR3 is CASSRGKRAAYNEQFF. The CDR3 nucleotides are TGCGCCAGCAGCCGGGGTAAGCGGGCCGCCTACAATGAGCAGTTCTTC.

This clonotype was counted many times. CDR3 nucleotide sequence: TGTGCCTGGTGGGGGGGGACCCACAAGCGGGAGCAGTACTTC. It is translated as CAWWGGTHKREQYF. The chain joins TRBV30 to TRBJ2-7, with 7 nucleotides matching TRBD2. CDR1 GTSNPN and CDR2 SVGIG come from the germline V gene (reference sequence). This CDR3 comprises 14 residues. After removal of 5 bases from V and 7 bases from J, the junction contained 14 bases not matched to a gene.

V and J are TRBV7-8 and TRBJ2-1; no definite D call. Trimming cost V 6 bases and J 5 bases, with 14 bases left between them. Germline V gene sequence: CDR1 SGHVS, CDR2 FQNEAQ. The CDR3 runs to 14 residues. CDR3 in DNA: TGTGCCAGCAGGGTCCCGAACGGGCACAATGAGCAGTTCTTC. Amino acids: CASRVPNGHNEQFF.

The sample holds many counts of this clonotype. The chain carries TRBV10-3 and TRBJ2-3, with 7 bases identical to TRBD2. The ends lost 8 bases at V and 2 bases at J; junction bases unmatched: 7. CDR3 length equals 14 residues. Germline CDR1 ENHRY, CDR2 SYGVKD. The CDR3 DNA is TGTGCCATCCGTAGGCTAGCGGACACAGATACGCAGTATTTT. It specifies CAIRRLADTDTQYF.